The clone carrying this T cell receptor beta chain was recorded a few times. A second 7 to 11 cycle PCR used barcoded and J-beta primers. Each CDR3 protein gets one entry after TCRdb re-called the 5' RACE reads with MiXCR. This repertoire shows hundreds of thousands of distinct CDR3 sequences, approximately 22% found once; its top ten account for 22%. The data originate from a study of blood T cells in healthy people across ages. The sequencing input was blood. The clonotype originates from a man between 65 and 80 years old in good health.

The CDR3 spells CASSQRPGLAYLDEQFF. The CDR3 coding sequence is TGCGCCAGCAGCCAAAGACCGGGACTAGCGTACCTGGATGAGCAGTTCTTC. The chain carries TRBV4-3 and TRBJ2-1; 10 bases are shared with TRBD2. This CDR3 is 17 amino acids long. The trim removed 2 bases at V and 8 bases at J, leaving 12 bases unmatched. Germline V gives CDR1 LGHNA, CDR2 YSLEER.